The T cell receptor beta chain under discussion was sequenced for a study of Graves' ophthalmopathy and Graves' hyperthyroidism. On the study more broadly: Hyperthyroidism counted as stable given no ophthalmopathy within 18 months of follow-up. Study results and limitations: Blood contained most expanded thyroid clonotypes exceeding 0.001 frequency. With around 88% sensitivity and roughly 76% specificity, a 13-signature model separated ophthalmopathy from stable hyperthyroidism.

V was shortened by 4 bases and J by 5 bases, with 11 bases between the two germline ends. The CDR3 totals 13 residues. Germline V gene lookup returns CDR1 ENHRY and CDR2 SYGVKD. Using RNA transcripts, the TCR beta CDR3 regions were amplified. HTBI primers primed a first-round RT-PCR, and a second-round multiplex PCR followed. TCRdb reprocessed the multiplex PCR reads with MiXCR, giving one entry per CDR3 protein. The profile covers about 1.1 million distinct CDR3 sequences, with 36% appearing a single time and roughly 11% taken by the ten largest. The sample holds a few counts of this clonotype. Its antigen is unknown. Eligible hyperthyroidism cases comprised new diagnoses of under 2 months' duration in individuals aged 18 to 65.

This rearrangement joins TRBV10-3 to TRBJ1-1; perhaps TRBD1 as D (5 bases). The receptor's source is an adult man with Graves' hyperthyroidism. The sequenced sample was peripheral blood or thyroid tissue (not recorded which). The CDR3, as DNA: TGTGCCATCAGTGGAGAGGGGTCGACTGAAGCTTTCTTT. It is translated as CAISGEGSTEAFF.